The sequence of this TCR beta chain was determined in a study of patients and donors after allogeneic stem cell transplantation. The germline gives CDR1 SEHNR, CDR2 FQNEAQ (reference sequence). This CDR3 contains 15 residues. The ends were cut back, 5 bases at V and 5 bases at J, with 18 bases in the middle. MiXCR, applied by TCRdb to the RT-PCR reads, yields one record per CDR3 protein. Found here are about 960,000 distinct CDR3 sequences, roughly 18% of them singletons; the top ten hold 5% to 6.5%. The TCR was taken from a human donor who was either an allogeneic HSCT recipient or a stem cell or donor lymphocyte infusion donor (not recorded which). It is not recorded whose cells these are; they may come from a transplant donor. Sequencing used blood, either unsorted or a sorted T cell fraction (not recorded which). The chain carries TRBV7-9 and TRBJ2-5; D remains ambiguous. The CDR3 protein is CASSRTRLSRETQYF. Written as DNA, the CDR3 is TGTGCCAGCAGCCGCACACGACTCTCTCGTGAGACCCAGTACTTC.